Following are 29 T cell receptor beta chains from one sample sequenced in a study of beta chain features in type 1 diabetes. The study reverse transcribed the entire isolated RNA, so it sequenced expressed TCRB transcripts. Measured with immunoSEQ multiplex PCR; TCRdb has only the in-frame clones, and not every one. The table records approximately 44,000 clones, over 50% of them present only once. Input material: Tregs from blood. The receptors originated from a woman in her late teens or twenties in good health.

As to this clone: The sample has other DNA sequences that encode this CDR3 too. The chain carries TRBV2 and TRBJ1-2; 7 bases map to TRBD1. J was trimmed by 0 bases and V by 4 bases; bases with no gene match: 5. There are 15 residues in the CDR3. Germline lookup yields CDR1 SNHLY and CDR2 FYNNEI. CDR3 sequence (DNA): TGTGCCAGCAGTGCTGGGCAGGGGGCTAACTATGGCTACACCTTC. It codes for CASSAGQGANYGYTF.

The gene calls are TRBV5-1 and TRBJ1-5, with 9 bases aligning to TRBD1. The V segment lost 5 bases and the J segment 3 bases; nucleotides outside the gene matches: 6. Germline V gene lookup returns CDR1 SGHRS and CDR2 YFSETQ. The CDR3 is 15 residues long. CDR3 amino acids: CASRGGTGNNQPQHF. The DNA of the CDR3 is TGCGCCAGCAGGGGCGGGACAGGGAACAATCAGCCCCAGCATTTT.

This clone was detected only a few times. The gene calls are TRBV19 and TRBJ2-5; D remains unclear. CDR3 length equals 17 residues. With 5 bases removed from V and 0 bases from J, the gap between germline ends came to 19 bases. Germline V gives CDR1 LNHDA, CDR2 SQIVND (reference sequence). The CDR3 nucleotides are TGTGCCAGTAGTTCGCCCGGGTCTTCGAAGTACCAAGAGACCCAGTACTTC. Translated: CASSSPGSSKYQETQYF.

This clone was counted a few times. The chain links TRBV19 to TRBJ2-7; 8 nucleotides line up with TRBD2. The length of the CDR3 is 15 residues. The V segment lost 6 bases and the J segment 4 bases; nucleotides outside the gene matches: 11. From germline, CDR1 is LNHDA and CDR2 SQIVND (reference sequence). This chain's CDR3 is CASSHHLAGRYEQYF. The CDR3 nucleotides are TGTGCCAGTAGCCATCACCTAGCGGGCAGATACGAGCAGTACTTC. Full variable domain (missing parts from reference TRBV19 and TRBJ2-7): DGGITQSPKYLFRKEGQNVTLSCEQNLNHDAMYWYRQDPGQGLRLIYYSQIVNDFQKGDIAEGYSVSREKKESFPLTVTSAQKNPTAFYLCASSHHLAGRYEQYFGPGTRLTVT.

The chain joins TRBV29-1 to TRBJ1-2; 7 bases align to TRBD1. The CDR3 extends over 13 amino acids. V dropped 6 bases and J dropped 6; count of bases not matched to a gene: 10. Germline V gene data show CDR1 as SQVTM and CDR2 as ANQGSEA. The CDR3 DNA reads TGCAGCGTCGCTTTGGCGAGGGGGCATGGCTACACCTTC. It is translated as CSVALARGHGYTF.

This clone was picked up a small number of times. The V call is TRBV6-5, the J call TRBJ2-7, with a possible D match to TRBD2 (6 bases). The germline gives CDR1 MNHEY, CDR2 SVGAGI. Trimming pared 5 bases from V and 6 bases from J, leaving 14 bases between. CDR3 size: 13 residues. In DNA, the CDR3 is TGTGCCAGCAGTCGACTAGTTAGGAGCGAGCAGTACTTC. As protein: CASSRLVRSEQYF.

This sequence joins TRBV6-5 and TRBJ2-7; D is undetermined. CDR3 length: 13 residues. Germline V gene lookup returns CDR1 MNHEY and CDR2 SVGAGI. Trimming shortened V by 6 bases and J by 9 bases, and 18 bases separated the two germline ends. The CDR3 coding sequence is TGTGCCAGCAGCGTCGAACAGCAGCAGGTGCAGTACTTC. Encoded protein: CASSVEQQQVQYF.

This chain joins TRBV11-2 and TRBJ2-1; the D gene is possibly TRBD2 (6 bases). The germline gives CDR1 SGHAT, CDR2 FQNNGV. V dropped 1 base and J dropped 12 bases, with 31 bases sitting between them. This CDR3 is 19 amino acids long. CDR3 loop: CASSLGGLRPGLRIWGQFF. CDR3 sequence (DNA): TGTGCCAGCAGCTTAGGGGGTCTGCGGCCGGGACTTAGGATTTGGGGGCAGTTCTTC.

The V call is TRBV7-2, the J call TRBJ2-1; possible D gene TRBD1, 6 bases. CDR3 length equals 15 residues. Germline V gene lookup returns CDR1 SGHTA and CDR2 FQGNSA. Trimming pared 5 bases from V and 0 bases from J, leaving 11 bases between. The CDR3: CASSPRTDSYNEQFF. For the CDR3, the DNA is TGTGCCAGCAGCCCACGGACAGACTCCTACAATGAGCAGTTCTTC.

The chain has TRBV25-1 and TRBJ2-1, with 7 bases fitting TRBD2. Germline trimming cut 3 bases from V and 3 bases from J; bases unmatched to any gene: 8. This CDR3 spans 16 amino acids. Germline V gives CDR1 MGHDK, CDR2 SYGVNS. CDR3 sequence (DNA): TGTGCCAGCAGTGAGGCAGGACTAGTTATCTACAATGAGCAGTTCTTC. This sequence encodes CASSEAGLVIYNEQFF.

J is TRBJ1-1 and V is TRBV5-4; maybe TRBD1 (6 bases). This CDR3 is 15 amino acids long. Trimming pared 1 base from V and 10 bases from J, leaving 20 bases between. CDR1 and CDR2 from the germline V gene are SGHNT and YYREEE (reference sequence). The CDR3 region is CASSLTAGAKPVAFF. The CDR3 DNA is TGTGCCAGCAGCTTGACGGCAGGGGCAAAGCCTGTAGCTTTCTTT.

V and J are TRBV4-3 and TRBJ1-2; 7 nucleotides line up with TRBD1. Germline CDR1 is LGHNA and CDR2 is YSLEER. This CDR3 is built from 17 residues. V trimming: 1 base; J trimming: 5 bases; junction bases outside the gene matches: 13. The CDR3 nucleotides read TGCGCCAGCAGCCAAGGGGATCGGACAGGAACCGCATATGGCTACACCTTC. This codes for CASSQGDRTGTAYGYTF.

Comments on this clone: This sample includes further DNA sequences coding for the same CDR3. J is TRBJ2-7 and V is TRBV18, with a tentative D call TRBD1 (5 bases). CDR3 length equals 12 residues. From germline, CDR1 is KGHSH and CDR2 LQKENI. The ends were cut back, 3 bases at V and 5 bases at J, with 8 bases in the middle. The CDR3 sequence is CASSPGRDEQYF. CDR3 DNA sequence: TGTGCCAGCTCACCGGGCAGGGACGAGCAGTACTTC.

This clone was seen a few times. Here the CDR3 DNA reads TGTGCCAGCTGGGGACTAGCGGACGAGCAGTACTTC. It specifies CASWGLADEQYF. V and J are TRBV6-6 and TRBJ2-7, with 11 bases that match TRBD2. CDR1 is MNHNY and CDR2 is SVGAGI in the germline V gene (reference sequence). CDR3 size: 12 residues. V trimming: 8 bases; J trimming: 5 bases; junction bases outside the gene matches: 2.

To note about this clone: The sample holds other DNA sequences that translate to the same CDR3. The J gene is TRBJ1-1, the V gene TRBV6-6; no definite D call. This CDR3 has 14 amino acids. The germline V and J ends were trimmed by 0 bases and 2 bases, with 7 bases remaining between them. The germline V gene has CDR1 MNHNY and CDR2 SVGAGI (reference sequence). CDR3 DNA: TGTGCCAGCAGTTACTCAGGCGGTAACACTGAAGCTTTCTTT. Protein product: CASSYSGGNTEAFF.

There are a few counts of this clone. This chain joins TRBV5-1 and TRBJ1-1; D ambiguous. CDR3 size: 14 residues. Germline V gene data show CDR1 as SGHRS and CDR2 as YFSETQ. Between the trimmed V and J ends, which lost 6 bases and 1 base, there was a span of 13 bases. For the CDR3, the DNA is TGCGCCAGCAATACGATGTCCGGGAACACTGAAGCTTTCTTT. Its translation: CASNTMSGNTEAFF.

The chain joins TRBV27 to TRBJ2-6; a possible D gene is TRBD2 (6 bases). This CDR3 has 15 amino acids. Trimming removed 8 bases from V and 2 bases from J, with 13 bases in between. Germline CDR1 MNHEY, CDR2 SMNVEV (reference sequence). The CDR3 loop reads CASRPGEAGANVLTF. The CDR3 nucleotides are TGTGCCAGCCGTCCGGGAGAGGCTGGGGCCAACGTCCTGACTTTC. The full variable domain, completed using reference TRBV27 and TRBJ2-6, is EAQVTQNPRYLITVTGKKLTVTCSQNMNHEYMSWYRQDPGLGLRQIYYSMNVEVTDKGDVPEGYKVSRKEKRNFPLILESPSPNQTSLYFCASRPGEAGANVLTFGAGSRLTVL.

This chain links TRBV27 with TRBJ2-7; 11 nucleotides agree with TRBD2. This CDR3 is 19 amino acids long. After removal of 6 bases from V and 3 bases from J, the junction contained 19 bases not matched to a gene. The germline V gene encodes CDR1 MNHEY and CDR2 SMNVEV (reference sequence). CDR3 region: CASSPSAGLAGGRGYEQYF. The DNA for the CDR3 is TGTGCCAGCAGCCCATCAGCGGGTTTAGCGGGAGGGCGCGGCTACGAGCAGTACTTC.

The rearrangement links TRBV2 to TRBJ1-4; the D gene is possibly TRBD1 (6 bases). Looked up from germline, CDR1 is SNHLY and CDR2 is FYNNEI. V was pared by 8 bases and J by 0 bases, with 13 bases between. CDR3 length equals 15 residues. The DNA for the CDR3 is TGTGCCAGCCTTAGACAGGCCGCAACTAATGAAAAACTGTTTTTT. Protein product: CASLRQAATNEKLFF.

The chain is built from TRBV29-1 and TRBJ1-4; TRBD1 might be the D (6 bases). V was clipped by 1 base and J by 5 bases, with 8 bases between them. CDR1 is SQVTM, CDR2 ANQGSEA, per germline. The CDR3 has 13 amino acids. The CDR3 coding sequence is TGCAGCGTTGAAGGGACAGCAAATGAAAAACTGTTTTTT. It specifies CSVEGTANEKLFF.

The rearrangement uses TRBV29-1 and TRBJ1-1, with 10 bases aligning to TRBD1. CDR3 length: 13 residues. CDR1 is SQVTM, CDR2 ANQGSEA, per germline. J was trimmed by 6 bases and V by 5 bases; bases with no gene match: 6. DNA of the CDR3: TGCAGCGTTCGGACAGGGGGGTTCGCTGAAGCTTTCTTT. It translates to CSVRTGGFAEAFF.

The chain uses TRBV5-4 and TRBJ2-3, with TRBD2 identical over 8 bases. V lost 4 bases and J lost 0; bases outside the gene matches: 4. The CDR3 contains 15 residues. Germline V gene sequence: CDR1 SGHNT, CDR2 YYREEE (reference sequence). The CDR3 DNA sequence: TGTGCCAGCAGCCTGGGACTAGGGAGCACAGATACGCAGTATTTT. This sequence encodes CASSLGLGSTDTQYF.

This chain joins TRBV7-9 and TRBJ2-5; weak D call: TRBD2 (5 bases). V shed 5 bases and J shed 5 bases, with 15 bases lying between them. The CDR3 is 14 residues long. Germline assignment: CDR1 SEHNR and CDR2 FQNEAQ (reference sequence). CDR3 DNA: TGTGCCAGCAGCCCTCTAGCCCCGGGGGAGACCCAGTACTTC. Translating it yields CASSPLAPGETQYF.

The rearrangement joins TRBV30 to TRBJ1-6; no clear D. The CDR3 extends over 12 amino acids. Germline values: CDR1 GTSNPN, CDR2 SVGIG (reference sequence). V was clipped by 0 bases and J by 12 bases, with 9 bases between them. The CDR3 region is CAWSVRFGPLHF. Written as DNA, the CDR3 is TGTGCCTGGAGTGTACGATTCGGACCCCTCCACTTT.

The J gene is TRBJ2-3, the V gene TRBV4-2; 9 bases map to TRBD2. The germline gives CDR1 LGHNA, CDR2 YNFKEQ. This CDR3 is built from 16 residues. The ends lost 0 bases at V and 6 bases at J; junction bases unmatched: 7. CDR3 DNA sequence: TGTGCCAGCAGCCAAGATGCGGCGGGAGGGCCGGATACGCAGTATTTT. It specifies CASSQDAAGGPDTQYF.

The V gene is TRBV6-6, the J gene TRBJ2-1; 12 positions match TRBD2. This CDR3 has 15 amino acids. Losses at the gene ends were 7 bases for V and 8 bases for J; bases not matched to a gene: 9. Germline values: CDR1 MNHNY, CDR2 SVGAGI (reference sequence). This chain's CDR3 is CASTWTSGMGDEQFF. DNA for the CDR3: TGTGCCAGCACCTGGACTAGCGGGATGGGGGATGAGCAGTTCTTC.

This chain connects TRBV18 to TRBJ2-5, with 8 nucleotides matching TRBD1. Trimming cost V 2 bases and J 5 bases; bases outside gene matches: 4. The germline V gene has CDR1 KGHSH and CDR2 LQKENI. This CDR3 comprises 14 residues. The CDR3: CASSPDRGSETQYF. CDR3 coding DNA: TGTGCCAGCTCACCAGACAGGGGATCGGAGACCCAGTACTTC.

This rearrangement joins TRBV11-2 to TRBJ2-7; D may be TRBD2 (6 bases). The germline V gene encodes CDR1 SGHAT and CDR2 FQNNGV. This CDR3 has 13 amino acids. Trimming removed 0 bases from V and 7 bases from J, with 10 bases in between. This CDR3 reads CASSLDWGREQYF. The CDR3 region has the DNA TGTGCCAGCAGCTTAGATTGGGGGAGGGAGCAGTACTTC.

The chain recombines TRBV14 with TRBJ1-2, with 9 bases fitting TRBD1. The V segment lost 3 bases and the J segment 1 base; nucleotides outside the gene matches: 12. Germline CDR1 reads SGHDN; CDR2 reads FVKESK. The length of the CDR3 is 18 residues. This CDR3 is CASSQDTPGTGFNYGYTF. The CDR3 nucleotides read TGTGCCAGCAGCCAGGATACGCCCGGGACAGGGTTTAACTATGGCTACACCTTC.